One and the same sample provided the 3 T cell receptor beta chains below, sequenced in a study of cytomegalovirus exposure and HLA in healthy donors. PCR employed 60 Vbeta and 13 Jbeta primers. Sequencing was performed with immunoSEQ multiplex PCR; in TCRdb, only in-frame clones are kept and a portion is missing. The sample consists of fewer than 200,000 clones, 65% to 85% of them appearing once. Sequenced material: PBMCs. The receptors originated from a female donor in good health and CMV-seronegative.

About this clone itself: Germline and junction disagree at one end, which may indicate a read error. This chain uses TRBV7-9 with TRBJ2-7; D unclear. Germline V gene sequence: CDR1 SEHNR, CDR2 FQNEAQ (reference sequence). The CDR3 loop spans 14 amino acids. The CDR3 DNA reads TGTTCCAGCAGCTTCCTCGAGGCATCCTACGAGCAGTACTTC. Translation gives CSSSFLEASYEQYF. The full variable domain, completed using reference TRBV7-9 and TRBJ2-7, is DTGVSQNPRHKITKRGQNVTFRCDPISEHNRLYWYRQTLGQGPEFLTYFQNEAQLEKSRLLSDRFSAERPKGSFSTLEIQRTEQGDSAMYLCSSSFLEASYEQYFGPGTRLTVT.

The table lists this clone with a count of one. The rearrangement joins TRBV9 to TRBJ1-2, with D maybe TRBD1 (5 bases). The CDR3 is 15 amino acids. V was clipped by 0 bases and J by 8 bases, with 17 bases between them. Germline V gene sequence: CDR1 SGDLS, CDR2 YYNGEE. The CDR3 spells CASSVGSRGVGGYTF. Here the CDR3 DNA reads TGTGCCAGCAGCGTAGGGTCGCGGGGCGTGGGAGGCTACACCTTC.

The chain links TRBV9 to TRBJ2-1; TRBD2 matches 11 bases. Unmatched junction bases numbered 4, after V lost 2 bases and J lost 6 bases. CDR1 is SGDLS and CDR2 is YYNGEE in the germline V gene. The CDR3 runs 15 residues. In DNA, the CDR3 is TGTGCCAGCAGCGTTACTAGCGGGAGTAGCAATGAGCAGTTCTTC. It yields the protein CASSVTSGSSNEQFF.